The 23 T cell receptor beta chains below all came from one sample that was sequenced in a study of cytomegalovirus exposure and HLA in healthy donors. PCR employed 60 Vbeta and 13 Jbeta primers. Only in-frame clones appear in the TCRdb table, and some are missing; sequencing was by immunoSEQ multiplex PCR. Here the sample spans about 150,000 clones, roughly 80% being singletons. The sample comprised PBMCs. The receptors were gathered from a man aged 25-45 years in good health and CMV-seropositive.

V is TRBV29-1 and J is TRBJ1-2; TRBD1 agrees at 7 bases. This CDR3 comprises 12 residues. V gave up 7 bases and J gave up 9 bases; unmatched junction bases: 11. Germline values: CDR1 SQVTM, CDR2 ANQGSEA. The chain's CDR3 is CSALGQGESYTF. The CDR3 DNA sequence: TGCAGCGCCCTTGGGCAGGGGGAAAGCTACACCTTC.

The chain uses TRBV28 and TRBJ2-1; possibly TRBD2 for D (6 bases). The CDR3 covers 14 residues. The germline CDR1 and CDR2 sequences are MDHEN and SYDVKM. Between the trimmed V and J ends, which lost 7 bases and 7 bases, there was a span of 17 bases. DNA of the CDR3: TGTGCCAGCATACTTAGCGGTGGTTCGAATGAGCAGTTCTTC. Translated: CASILSGGSNEQFF.

This clone was found a few times. The V gene is TRBV19, the J gene TRBJ1-5, with D unresolved. This CDR3 comprises 14 residues. Germline V gene sequence: CDR1 LNHDA, CDR2 SQIVND (reference sequence). Trimming pared 4 bases from V and 3 bases from J, leaving 10 bases between. The DNA for the CDR3 is TGTGCCAGTAGTAGGCCGTTGTACAATCAGCCCCAGCATTTT. This encodes CASSRPLYNQPQHF.

The chain combines TRBV11-3 with TRBJ2-5; D might be TRBD1 (5 bases). The germline V and J ends were trimmed by 4 bases and 5 bases, with 20 bases remaining between them. Germline assignment: CDR1 SGHNT and CDR2 YENEEA. The length of the CDR3 is 16 residues. Here the CDR3 DNA reads TGTGCCAGCAGCTCAAGGGGTCCAGGGTCAGGGGAGACCCAGTACTTC. This gives the protein CASSSRGPGSGETQYF.

The chain carries TRBV4-3 and TRBJ1-1; D unresolved. Germline V CDR1 and CDR2: LGHNA, YSLEER. The length of the CDR3 is 12 residues. The V and J ends lost 0 bases and 5 bases respectively, with 4 bases between them. CDR3 in amino acids: CASSQDRTEAFF. CDR3 nucleotide sequence: TGCGCCAGCAGCCAAGACAGGACTGAAGCTTTCTTT.

This sequence joins TRBV30 and TRBJ1-1; a possible D gene is TRBD1 (5 bases). This CDR3 has 14 residues. Germline CDR1 is GTSNPN and CDR2 is SVGIG (reference sequence). V lost 4 bases and J 1 base, leaving 13 bases between the germline ends. This chain's CDR3 is CAWIGRVSNTEAFF. As DNA, the CDR3 is TGTGCCTGGATCGGCAGGGTATCGAACACTGAAGCTTTCTTT.

The CDR3 is CASSSGDFFNQPQHF. The CDR3 coding sequence is TGTGCCAGCAGTTCCGGGGATTTTTTCAATCAGCCCCAGCATTTT. The genes are TRBV27 and TRBJ1-5, with D uncertain. Trimming left V 4 bases short and J 3 bases short, with 13 bases between. Looked up from germline, CDR1 is MNHEY and CDR2 is SMNVEV (reference sequence). The CDR3 sequence is 15 residues long.

This clone was counted only a few times. This rearrangement joins TRBV4-3 to TRBJ1-4; D remains unclear. CDR3 size: 16 residues. CDR1 LGHNA and CDR2 YSLEER come from the germline V gene. The V end was cut by 0 bases, the J end by 8 bases, with 16 bases between. This chain's CDR3 is CASSQDGSTQREKLFF. The CDR3 DNA reads as TGCGCCAGCAGCCAAGATGGGTCGACCCAGAGGGAAAAACTGTTTTTT.

V gene TRBV7-3 combines with J gene TRBJ1-5; D remains unclear. This CDR3 is built from 15 residues. Trimming pared 1 base from V and 1 base from J, leaving 8 bases between. Germline V gene sequence: CDR1 SGHTA, CDR2 FQGTGA. CDR3: CASSLKSLSNQPQHF. The DNA for the CDR3 is TGTGCCAGCAGCTTAAAGAGTTTGAGCAATCAGCCCCAGCATTTT.

This clone is a singleton in its sample. The rearrangement uses TRBV2 and TRBJ2-5; tentative D call: TRBD2 (5 bases). V dropped 5 bases and J dropped 2 bases, with 15 bases sitting between them. The CDR3 loop spans 15 amino acids. Germline-derived CDR1 and CDR2 are SNHLY and FYNNEI. The CDR3 region has the DNA TGTGCCAGCAGTCGATACGGGGAATTTCAAGAGACCCAGTACTTC. Translated, it gives CASSRYGEFQETQYF.

The J gene is TRBJ1-6, the V gene TRBV18; a possible D gene is TRBD1 (5 bases). The CDR3 covers 14 residues. Looked up from germline, CDR1 is KGHSH and CDR2 is LQKENI. Trimming removed 3 bases at V and 9 bases at J, with 12 bases between. The CDR3 nucleotides read TGTGCCAGCTCACCTCAGACAGTAACTTCACCCCTCCACTTT. The encoded protein is CASSPQTVTSPLHF.

V is TRBV7-8 and J is TRBJ1-4; 7 nucleotides match TRBD1. V lost 4 bases and J lost 5; bases outside the gene matches: 4. Germline V gene sequence: CDR1 SGHVS, CDR2 FQNEAQ. The CDR3 is made up of 14 amino acids. The CDR3 region has the DNA TGTGCCAGCAGCTCGGGACAGCGGAATGAAAAACTGTTTTTT. Translation: CASSSGQRNEKLFF.

The chain joins TRBV19 to TRBJ2-2; 9 nucleotides line up with TRBD1. The germline V gene has CDR1 LNHDA and CDR2 SQIVND (reference sequence). V was pared by 8 bases and J by 5 bases, with 3 bases of the junction left unmatched. The CDR3 is 13 amino acids. This CDR3 is CASSTGGTGELFF. The DNA of the CDR3 is TGTGCCAGTTCGACAGGGGGGACCGGGGAGCTGTTTTTT.

In its sample, this clone was seen a few times. The chain recombines TRBV13 with TRBJ2-7; a possible D gene is TRBD2 (6 bases). The V and J ends lost 0 bases and 2 bases respectively, with 11 bases between them. Germline CDR1 and CDR2: PRHDT and FYEKMQ (reference sequence). CDR3 length equals 15 residues. CDR3 bases: TGTGCCAGCAGCTTAGGCCGGCGGGATGCCTACGAGCAGTACTTC. The encoded protein is CASSLGRRDAYEQYF.

This clone has a handful of counts. V and J are TRBV25-1 and TRBJ1-1; tentatively, D is TRBD1 (5 bases). The CDR3 runs to 14 residues. Germline lookup yields CDR1 MGHDK and CDR2 SYGVNS. The V and J ends lost 1 base and 3 bases respectively, with 9 bases between them. The CDR3 nucleotides read TGTGCCAGCAGTGAATCGCGGGGGGACACTGAAGCTTTCTTT. Translating gives CASSESRGDTEAFF.

The chain has TRBV5-8 and TRBJ2-7, with a weak D call TRBD1 (5 bases). V shed 3 bases and J shed 5 bases, with 18 bases lying between them. CDR1 and CDR2 from the germline V gene are SGHTS and YDEGEE. The CDR3 extends over 15 amino acids. The CDR3 DNA sequence: TGTGCCAGCAGCTATCTAGGGGAATGGTCCAACGAGCAGTACTTC. It translates to CASSYLGEWSNEQYF.

The rearrangement joins TRBV19 to TRBJ2-1, with a possible D match to TRBD1 (6 bases). The CDR3 has 14 amino acids. V lost 4 bases to trimming and J lost 6 bases, with 13 bases between them. The V gene's germline CDR1 is LNHDA and CDR2 SQIVND (reference sequence). Here the CDR3 DNA reads TGTGCCAGTAGTACAGTTACAGGGCTCAATGAGCAGTTCTTC. Translation gives CASSTVTGLNEQFF.

The chain joins TRBV7-2 to TRBJ1-3, with no clear D. V lost 7 bases and J 6 bases, leaving 10 bases between the germline ends. The CDR3 covers 12 residues. Germline V gives CDR1 SGHTA, CDR2 FQGNSA. The CDR3 region is CASNLLENTIYF. DNA of the CDR3: TGTGCCAGCAACCTGCTAGAAAACACCATATATTTT.

With regard to this clone: Additional DNA sequences in this sample encode the identical CDR3. This chain connects TRBV27 to TRBJ1-5; no reliable D call. V was clipped by 6 bases and J by 0 bases, with 6 bases between them. The CDR3 sequence is 13 residues long. CDR1 MNHEY and CDR2 SMNVEV come from the germline V gene (reference sequence). The CDR3 DNA follows: TGTGCCAGCAGCCACAGTAGCAATCAGCCCCAGCATTTT. Translated, it gives CASSHSSNQPQHF.

The genes are TRBV4-1 and TRBJ1-1; no clear D. Between the trimmed V and J ends, which lost 1 base and 5 bases, there was a span of 14 bases. Germline CDR1 reads MGHRA; CDR2 reads YSYEKL. The CDR3 has 15 amino acids. The CDR3: CASSQGGSRITEAFF. As DNA, the CDR3 is TGCGCCAGCAGCCAAGGAGGATCGCGTATTACTGAAGCTTTCTTT.

This chain joins TRBV19 and TRBJ2-1; D gene uncertain. The CDR3 spans 13 residues. V lost 1 base to trimming and J lost 6 bases, with 7 bases between them. Germline values: CDR1 LNHDA, CDR2 SQIVND (reference sequence). Here the CDR3 reads CASSIVRSNEQFF. The CDR3 DNA follows: TGTGCCAGTAGTATAGTAAGGAGCAATGAGCAGTTCTTC. The full variable domain, rest sourced from reference TRBV19 and TRBJ2-1, is DGGITQSPKYLFRKEGQNVTLSCEQNLNHDAMYWYRQDPGQGLRLIYYSQIVNDFQKGDIAEGYSVSREKKESFPLTVTSAQKNPTAFYLCASSIVRSNEQFFGPGTRLTVL.

The genes are TRBV10-3 and TRBJ1-1, with TRBD1 matching over 7 bases. This CDR3 has 14 amino acids. V lost 5 bases, J lost 1 base, and 4 bases stayed unmatched. Germline lookup yields CDR1 ENHRY and CDR2 SYGVKD. The CDR3 DNA reads TGTGCCATCAGTCCCCAGGGGGGGAACACTGAAGCTTTCTTT. It is translated as CAISPQGGNTEAFF.

The J gene is TRBJ1-1, the V gene TRBV7-8; TRBD1 is a possible D gene (5 bases). Looked up from germline, CDR1 is SGHVS and CDR2 is FQNEAQ. V was shortened by 1 base and J by 5 bases, with 14 bases between the two germline ends. The CDR3 contains 15 residues. The CDR3 reads CASSLDLSGGTEAFF. For the CDR3, the DNA is TGTGCCAGCAGCTTAGATCTGTCCGGGGGGACTGAAGCTTTCTTT.